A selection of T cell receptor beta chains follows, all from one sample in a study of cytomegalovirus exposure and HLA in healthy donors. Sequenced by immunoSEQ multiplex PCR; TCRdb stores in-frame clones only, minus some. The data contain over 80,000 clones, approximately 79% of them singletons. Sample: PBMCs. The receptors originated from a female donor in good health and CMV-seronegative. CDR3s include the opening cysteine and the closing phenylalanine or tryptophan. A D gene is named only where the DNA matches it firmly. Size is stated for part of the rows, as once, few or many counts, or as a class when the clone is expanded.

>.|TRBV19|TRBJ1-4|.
TGTGCCAGTAGTAAGGGACACAGGAATGAAAAACTGTTTTTT
CASSKGHRNEKLFF
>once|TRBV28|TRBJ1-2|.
TGTGCCAGCAGTCAACAGGGTACCAACTATGGCTACACCTTC
CASSQQGTNYGYTF
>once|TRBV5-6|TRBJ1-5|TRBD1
TGTGCCAGCAGCCGAAACCCCAGGACAGGGGAGGTCAATCAGCCCCAGCATTTT
CASSRNPRTGEVNQPQHF
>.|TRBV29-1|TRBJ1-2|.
TGCAGCGTTGGTCCTACTAACTATGGCTACACCTTC
CSVGPTNYGYTF
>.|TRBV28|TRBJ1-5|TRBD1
TGTGCCAGCAGACCAACAGGACAGGGGCCCAATCAGCCCCAGCATTTT
CASRPTGQGPNQPQHF
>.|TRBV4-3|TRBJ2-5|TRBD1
TGCGCCAGCAGCCAAGACTTTACGACAGGGGGGCAAGAGACCCAGTACTTC
CASSQDFTTGGQETQYF
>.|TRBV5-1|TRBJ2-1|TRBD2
TGCGCCAGCAGCTTGGGTGCGGGGGGCCAAGATGAGCAGTTCTTC
CASSLGAGGQDEQFF
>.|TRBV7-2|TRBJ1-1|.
TGTGCCAGCAGCCTTACGGGCACTGAAGCTTTCTTT
CASSLTGTEAFF
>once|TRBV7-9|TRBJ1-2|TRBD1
TGTGCCAGCAGCTTACTTACAGGGGGTGGCACCTTC
CASSLLTGGGTF
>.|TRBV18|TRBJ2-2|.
TGTGCCAGCTCACCTTCAACGGGGAACACCGGGGAGCTGTTTTTT
CASSPSTGNTGELFF
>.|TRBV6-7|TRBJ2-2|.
TGTGCCAGCAGTGCCCAGGACTTCGGGGAGCTGTTTTTT
CASSAQDFGELFF
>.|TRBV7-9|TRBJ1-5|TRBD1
TGTGCCAGCAGCTTAGAAGCAGGGGGCAGCAATCAGCCCCAGCATTTT
CASSLEAGGSNQPQHF
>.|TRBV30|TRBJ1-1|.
TGTGCCTGGAGTATACAGGGTTACACTGAAGCTTTCTTT
CAWSIQGYTEAFF
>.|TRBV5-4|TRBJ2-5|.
TGTGCCAGCGGACAATACCAAGAGACCCAGTACTTC
CASGQYQETQYF
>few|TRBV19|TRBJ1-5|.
TGTGCCAGTAGTGGGGGAGGGAGAATCAATCAGCCCCAGCATTTT
CASSGGGRINQPQHF
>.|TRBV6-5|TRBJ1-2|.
TGTGCCAGCAGTTACGGGGGGATTAACTATGGCTACACCTTC
CASSYGGINYGYTF
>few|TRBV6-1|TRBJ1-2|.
TGTGCCACCCGGGAGAACTATGGCTACACCTTC
CATRENYGYTF
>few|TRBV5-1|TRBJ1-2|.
TGCGCCAGCAGCTTGGGGCAGGGGAGCTATGGCTACACCTTC
CASSLGQGSYGYTF
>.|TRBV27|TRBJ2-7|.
TGTGCCAGCAGTGTACTACAGGGTGCTCCTGGAGTGCAGTACTTC
CASSVLQGAPGVQYF
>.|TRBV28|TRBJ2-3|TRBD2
TGTGCCAGCAGAGGACTAGCGGGAGAAGTTAGCACAGATACGCAGTATTTT
CASRGLAGEVSTDTQYF
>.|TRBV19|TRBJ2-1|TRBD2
TGTGCCAGTAGTCCAAGAGCGGGGGGGACCTACAATGAGCAGTTCTTC
CASSPRAGGTYNEQFF
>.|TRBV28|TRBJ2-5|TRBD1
TGTGCCAGCAGACCGACAGGGGGAGTAGAGACCCAGTACTTC
CASRPTGGVETQYF
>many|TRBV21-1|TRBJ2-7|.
TGTGCCAGCAGCAAAGATCCGGGATACGAGCAGTACTTC
CASSKDPGYEQYF
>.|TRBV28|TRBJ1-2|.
TGTGCCAGCAGTCCGGGTCCGCGTCTTAACTATGGCTACACCTTC
CASSPGPRLNYGYTF
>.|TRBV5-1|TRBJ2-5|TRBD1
TGCGCCAGCAGCTTGGCCGGGACAGACCAAGAGACCCAGTACTTC
CASSLAGTDQETQYF
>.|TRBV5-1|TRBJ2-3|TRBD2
TGCGCCAGCAGCTTGGCTCTAGCGGGATCCACAGATACGCAGTATTTT
CASSLALAGSTDTQYF